This T cell receptor beta chain was observed in a study of OX40 agonist ivuxolimab in advanced cancers. General study findings and limits: Dose levels from 0.1 to 3.0 mg/kg saw CD4+ and CD8+ blood T cells expand clonally by week 6. Expanded clones were, on average, more numerous among CD8+ T cells than CD4+.

Only in-frame clones appear in the TCRdb table, and some are missing; sequencing was by immunoSEQ multiplex PCR. This sample has approximately 100,000 clones, with 70% to 90% found just once. Notes on this clone: Its cognate antigen is unknown.

This CDR3 spans 12 amino acids. Per germline, CDR1 SQVTM and CDR2 ANQGSEA. V usage is TRBV29-1 and J usage is TRBJ1-1, with 9 nucleotides matching TRBD1. Here the sequenced sample was CD4+ or CD8+ T cells sorted from blood, taken in a trial of the OX40 agonist ivuxolimab. The receptor comes from an adult with an advanced solid tumor such as melanoma, head and neck, liver or kidney cancer. CDR3 sequence: CSHWDRETEAFF. In DNA, the CDR3 is TGCAGTCACTGGGACAGGGAAACTGAAGCTTTCTTT.